The TCR beta chain described here comes from a study of CD8 T cells in Susac syndrome. Random hexamers were used to reverse transcribe an amount of roughly 0.5 to 1 ug RNA. By means of immunoSEQ multiplex PCR, TCR beta CDR3 spanning 54 Vbeta and 13 Jbeta underwent amplification. One entry per CDR3 protein results from TCRdb running MiXCR on the immunoSEQ multiplex PCR reads. Among more than 150,000 distinct CDR3 sequences listed, around 95% were seen once. This CDR3 comprises 14 residues. Unmatched junction bases numbered 3, after V lost 5 bases and J lost 3 bases. Germline V lookup: CDR1 MRHNA, CDR2 SNTAGT.

The source material was CD4+ T cells from PBMCs. This TCR was recovered from a human donor with Susac syndrome. J is TRBJ2-2 and V is TRBV6-4, with TRBD1 identical over 7 bases. CDR3 amino acids: CASSFTGDTGELFF. CDR3 coding DNA: TGTGCCAGCAGTTTTACAGGGGACACCGGGGAGCTGTTTTTT.